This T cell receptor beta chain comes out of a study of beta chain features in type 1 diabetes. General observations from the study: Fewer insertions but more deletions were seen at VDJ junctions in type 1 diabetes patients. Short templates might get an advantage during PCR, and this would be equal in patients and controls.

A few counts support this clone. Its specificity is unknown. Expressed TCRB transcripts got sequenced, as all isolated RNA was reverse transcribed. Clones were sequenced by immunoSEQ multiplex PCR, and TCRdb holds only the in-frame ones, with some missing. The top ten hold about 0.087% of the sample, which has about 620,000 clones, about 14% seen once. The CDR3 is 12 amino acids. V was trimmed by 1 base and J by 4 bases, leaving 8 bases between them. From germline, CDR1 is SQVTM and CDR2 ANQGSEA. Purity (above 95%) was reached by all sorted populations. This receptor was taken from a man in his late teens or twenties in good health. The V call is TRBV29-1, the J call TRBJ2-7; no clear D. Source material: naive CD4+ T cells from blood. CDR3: CSVEGVRYEQYF. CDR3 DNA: TGCAGCGTTGAAGGGGTTCGGTACGAGCAGTACTTC.